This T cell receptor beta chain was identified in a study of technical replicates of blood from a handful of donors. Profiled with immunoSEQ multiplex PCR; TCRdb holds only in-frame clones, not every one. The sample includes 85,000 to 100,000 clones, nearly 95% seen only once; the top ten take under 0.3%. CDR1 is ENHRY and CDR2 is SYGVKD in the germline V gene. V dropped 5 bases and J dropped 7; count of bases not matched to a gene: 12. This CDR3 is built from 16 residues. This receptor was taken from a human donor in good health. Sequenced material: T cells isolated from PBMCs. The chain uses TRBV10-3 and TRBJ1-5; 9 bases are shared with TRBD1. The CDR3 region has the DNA TGTGCCATCAGTCGTACTACGGGACAGGGAGGCCAGCCCCAGCATTTT. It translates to CAISRTTGQGGQPQHF.